These 13 T cell receptor beta chains came from one sample sequenced in a study of shared clonotypes between healthy human individuals. Naive CD8 cells were CD45RO-negative, positively selected for CCR7, excluding terminally differentiated effector memory CD45RA+ cells. This table comes from immunoSEQ multiplex PCR, and its TCRdb copy is limited to in-frame clones, with some not included. The sample holds 600,000 or so clones, 95% to 98% seen once. The sample was naive CD8+ T cells sorted from blood. The receptors stem from a man younger than 40 in good health.

The J gene is TRBJ2-2, the V gene TRBV27, with TRBD1 identical over 10 bases. Per germline, CDR1 MNHEY and CDR2 SMNVEV (reference sequence). J gave up 7 bases and V 7 bases, and 15 bases lay outside the gene matches. The CDR3 runs 17 residues. Here the CDR3 reads CASIDDYPGQGIGELFF. The DNA for the CDR3 is TGTGCCAGCATCGACGACTACCCGGGACAGGGGATCGGGGAGCTGTTTTTT.

V gene TRBV5-1 combines with J gene TRBJ2-7, with a weak D call TRBD1 (5 bases). The CDR3 is 15 amino acids. CDR1 SGHRS and CDR2 YFSETQ come from the germline V gene. V lost 0 bases to trimming and J lost 3 bases, with 13 bases between them. The CDR3 sequence: CASSLAGREYYEQYF. The CDR3 region has the DNA TGCGCCAGCAGCTTGGCCGGCAGGGAATACTACGAGCAGTACTTC.

V is TRBV11-2 and J is TRBJ1-5, with 8 bases aligning to TRBD1. The CDR3 is made up of 14 amino acids. CDR1 SGHAT and CDR2 FQNNGV come from the germline V gene. Trimming at V came to 6 bases and at J to 4 bases, leaving 5 bases not matched to a gene. The chain's CDR3 is CASSWDRRNQPQHF. The CDR3 coding sequence is TGTGCCAGCAGTTGGGACAGGCGGAATCAGCCCCAGCATTTT.

The genes are TRBV7-8 and TRBJ2-7, with D perhaps matching TRBD2 (7 bases). The CDR3 loop spans 17 amino acids. Germline CDR1 SGHVS, CDR2 FQNEAQ. V was shortened by 1 base and J by 0 bases, with 16 bases between the two germline ends. In nucleotides, the CDR3 is TGTGCCAGCAGCTTAGAATCGGCGGGGGCTCCCTCCTACGAGCAGTACTTC. Encoded protein: CASSLESAGAPSYEQYF.

The chain has TRBV19 and TRBJ2-1; D is uncertain. V lost 3 bases and J 0 bases, leaving 9 bases between the germline ends. Germline assignment: CDR1 LNHDA and CDR2 SQIVND (reference sequence). CDR3 length: 15 amino acids. The CDR3 sequence is CASSILPSSYNEQFF. Here the CDR3 DNA reads TGTGCCAGTAGTATCCTGCCGAGCTCCTACAATGAGCAGTTCTTC.

The chain employs TRBV7-9 and TRBJ1-1; 8 bases are a match to TRBD1. The CDR3 contains 14 residues. The germline V gene has CDR1 SEHNR and CDR2 FQNEAQ (reference sequence). V trimming: 5 bases; J trimming: 1 base; junction bases outside the gene matches: 3. CDR3 residues: CASSITGGNTEAFF. The CDR3 DNA reads TGTGCCAGCAGCATTACAGGGGGGAACACTGAAGCTTTCTTT.

The chain has TRBV11-2 and TRBJ2-2, with D perhaps TRBD1 or TRBD2 (5 bases each). The V end lost 3 bases, the J end lost 6 bases, and 14 bases lay between the germline ends. Per germline, CDR1 SGHAT and CDR2 FQNNGV. The CDR3 totals 15 residues. This CDR3 is CASSLRTEGAGELFF. DNA for the CDR3: TGTGCCAGCAGCTTGCGGACTGAAGGGGCCGGGGAGCTGTTTTTT. Full variable domain (missing parts from reference TRBV11-2 and TRBJ2-2): EAGVAQSPRYKIIEKRQSVAFWCNPISGHATLYWYQQILGQGPKLLIQFQNNGVVDDSQLPKDRFSAERLKGVDSTLKIQPAKLEDSAVYLCASSLRTEGAGELFFGEGSRLTVL.

In this sample, this clone turned up once. A read error may produce the germline difference seen at one junction end. The chain has TRBV5-4 and TRBJ2-1, with TRBD1 matching over 10 bases. The CDR3 covers 15 residues. The germline V gene encodes CDR1 SGHNT and CDR2 YYREEE (reference sequence). The CDR3 here is CASSIDRGHDGPRIF. The CDR3 bases are TGTGCCAGCAGCATCGACAGGGGGCACGATGGCCCACGTATCTTC.

The table lists this clone with a count of one. The chain combines TRBV5-1 with TRBJ1-2; tentative D call: TRBD1 (5 bases). CDR1 and CDR2 (germline): SGHRS, YFSETQ. Trimming took 6 bases from V and 8 from J, leaving 20 bases between them. This CDR3 has 14 residues. CDR3 sequence (DNA): TGCGCCAGCACACTAAACGGGGGAATAAGCGGCTACACCTTC. Translation gives CASTLNGGISGYTF.

The rearrangement joins TRBV7-9 to TRBJ2-2, with a weak D call TRBD2 (6 bases). This CDR3 is built from 16 residues. Germline values: CDR1 SEHNR, CDR2 FQNEAQ (reference sequence). Between the trimmed V and J ends, which lost 6 bases and 4 bases, there was a span of 18 bases. CDR3 DNA: TGTGCCAGCAGGCCGGATCCGGGACTTCCCACCGGGGAGCTGTTTTTT. This translates into CASRPDPGLPTGELFF.

The CDR3 nucleotides are TGTGCCAGCAGCTTCCGGGAAGGGTACACTGAAGCTTTCTTT. Its protein product is CASSFREGYTEAFF. This chain connects TRBV7-9 to TRBJ1-1; D uncertain. This CDR3 contains 14 residues. The V end lost 3 bases, the J end lost 3 bases, and 11 bases lay between the germline ends. From germline, CDR1 is SEHNR and CDR2 FQNEAQ (reference sequence).

This clone was detected only once. J is TRBJ2-1 and V is TRBV27, with D maybe TRBD2 (6 bases). This CDR3 spans 15 amino acids. Germline CDR1 MNHEY, CDR2 SMNVEV (reference sequence). V was pared by 5 bases and J by 8 bases, with 19 bases between. The CDR3 reads CASSPLTSPIDEQFF. The DNA for the CDR3 is TGTGCCAGCAGTCCCCTCACTAGCCCGATCGATGAGCAGTTCTTC.

With regard to this clone: This same CDR3 is encoded by further DNA sequences in the sample. The chain carries TRBV7-9 and TRBJ2-2; no reliable D call. V was trimmed by 1 base and J by 5 bases, leaving 2 bases between them. Germline CDR1 is SEHNR and CDR2 is FQNEAQ (reference sequence). The CDR3 has 12 residues. CDR3 sequence reads: CASSLDTGELFF. CDR3 bases: TGTGCCAGCAGCTTAGATACCGGGGAGCTGTTTTTT. Supplemented by reference TRBV7-9 and TRBJ2-2, the full variable domain reads DTGVSQNPRHKITKRGQNVTFRCDPISEHNRLYWYRQTLGQGPEFLTYFQNEAQLEKSRLLSDRFSAERPKGSFSTLEIQRTEQGDSAMYLCASSLDTGELFFGEGSRLTVL.